These 14 T cell receptor beta chains were all obtained from the same sample, sequenced in a study of shared clonotypes between healthy human individuals. Here immunoSEQ multiplex PCR was the method, and the copy in TCRdb shows in-frame clones only, minus some. This sample has 950,000 to 1,200,000 clones, with roughly 80% found just once. The sequenced sample consisted of memory CD4+ T cells from PBMCs. Subset denoted: CD45RA-negative fraction. The receptors derive from a man between 18 and 35 years old in good health. Some clones in this sample may be carry-over from other donors' samples.

This clone was detected only a few times. The V call is TRBV29-1, the J call TRBJ2-3; D is ambiguous. Germline values: CDR1 SQVTM, CDR2 ANQGSEA. V lost 7 bases and J lost 0, with 11 bases in between. The CDR3 runs to 13 residues. The CDR3 DNA is TGCAGCGCCCAATCCGACAGCACAGATACGCAGTATTTT. Its protein product is CSAQSDSTDTQYF.

Here the CDR3 reads CASSATQIANTGELFF. As DNA, the CDR3 is TGCGCCAGCAGCGCTACACAGATCGCGAACACCGGGGAGCTGTTTTTT. The chain has TRBV5-1 and TRBJ2-2; no clear D. In germline, CDR1 is SGHRS, CDR2 YFSETQ. V lost 4 bases, J lost 0 bases, and 13 bases lay in between. This CDR3 is 16 amino acids long.

The CDR3 DNA sequence: TGCGCCAGCAGCTTTGCCGACAGGGGGGATGGCTACACCTTC. Encoded protein: CASSFADRGDGYTF. V gene TRBV5-1 combines with J gene TRBJ1-2, with 9 positions matching TRBD1. V gave up 2 bases and J gave up 6 bases; unmatched junction bases: 5. CDR3 size: 14 residues. Germline-derived CDR1 and CDR2 are SGHRS and YFSETQ.

This chain connects TRBV5-1 to TRBJ2-5; possible D gene TRBD2, 6 bases. Germline V gene data show CDR1 as SGHRS and CDR2 as YFSETQ. The CDR3 totals 15 residues. V lost 0 bases to trimming and J lost 5 bases, with 14 bases between them. The CDR3: CASSLALDRGETQYF. The DNA for the CDR3 is TGCGCCAGCAGCTTGGCTCTAGACCGGGGGGAGACCCAGTACTTC. The entire variable domain, with the rest obtained from reference TRBV5-1 and TRBJ2-5, is as follows: KAGVTQTPRYLIKTRGQQVTLSCSPISGHRSVSWYQQTPGQGLQFLFEYFSETQRNKGNFPGRFSGRQFSNSRSEMNVSTLELGDSALYLCASSLALDRGETQYFGPGTRLLVL.

The V gene is TRBV6-4, the J gene TRBJ1-1, with unresolved D. The CDR3 consists of 12 residues. V dropped 2 bases and J dropped 11 bases, with 12 bases sitting between them. Germline CDR1 and CDR2: MRHNA and SNTAGT. CDR3 in amino acids: CASSDLAGNAFF. CDR3 DNA: TGTGCCAGCAGTGACCTGGCAGGCAATGCTTTCTTT.

CDR3 amino acids: CARSQSPLGLAGGPTLEQYF. CDR3 nucleotide sequence: TGCGCCAGGAGCCAATCTCCATTAGGACTAGCGGGAGGGCCAACCCTCGAGCAGTACTTC. The J gene is TRBJ2-7, the V gene TRBV5-1, with 15 bases fitting TRBD2. The CDR3 is made up of 20 amino acids. The germline CDR1 and CDR2 sequences are SGHRS and YFSETQ. The trim removed 8 bases at V and 6 bases at J, leaving 24 bases unmatched.

This chain connects TRBV2 to TRBJ2-7; the match to TRBD1 covers 8 bases. Looked up from germline, CDR1 is SNHLY and CDR2 is FYNNEI. The ends lost 6 bases at V and 2 bases at J; junction bases unmatched: 9. This CDR3 region has 15 residues. The CDR3 DNA reads TGTGCCAGCAGCGTTAGGGACAGGCAAACCTACGAGCAGTACTTC. It encodes CASSVRDRQTYEQYF.

The chain combines TRBV5-1 with TRBJ2-6, with D perhaps TRBD1 or TRBD2 (5 bases each). CDR1 SGHRS and CDR2 YFSETQ come from the germline V gene. This CDR3 is 15 amino acids long. The V and J ends lost 6 bases and 1 base respectively, with 11 bases between them. CDR3 protein: CASMYGGSGANVLTF. CDR3 nucleotides: TGCGCCAGCATGTATGGGGGATCTGGGGCCAACGTCCTGACTTTC.

This rearrangement joins TRBV30 to TRBJ2-3, with D possibly TRBD2 on 5 matching bases. CDR1 is GTSNPN, CDR2 SVGIG, per germline (reference sequence). V lost 4 bases and J 6 bases, leaving 11 bases between the germline ends. This CDR3 contains 12 residues. Here the CDR3 reads CAWTPAGDTQYF. The DNA for the CDR3 is TGTGCCTGGACCCCCGCGGGTGATACGCAGTATTTT.

This clone was seen only a few times. This rearrangement joins TRBV28 to TRBJ1-2; the D is unclear. The ends were cut back, 5 bases at V and 7 bases at J, with 14 bases in the middle. Germline V lookup: CDR1 MDHEN, CDR2 SYDVKM. CDR3 length: 13 residues. CDR3 sequence reads: CASSPPLESGYTF. CDR3 nucleotide sequence: TGTGCCAGCAGTCCCCCCCTAGAGTCTGGCTACACCTTC.

The table lists this clone with a few counts. The same CDR3 also results from other DNA sequences found in this sample. This chain connects TRBV18 to TRBJ1-1; no firm D call. V dropped 1 base and J dropped 2 bases, with 5 bases sitting between them. This CDR3 is built from 13 residues. Germline CDR1 KGHSH, CDR2 LQKENI. CDR3 bases: TGTGCCAGCTCACCACGGGGAAACACTGAAGCTTTCTTT. This encodes CASSPRGNTEAFF.

This chain links TRBV7-2 with TRBJ2-2; D not resolved. Trimming removed 1 base at V and 4 bases at J, with 16 bases between. Germline V gene lookup returns CDR1 SGHTA and CDR2 FQGNSA. The CDR3 consists of 17 residues. The CDR3 nucleotides read TGTGCCAGCAGCTTAGTTTTCGTGGAGATTGTCACCGGGGAGCTGTTTTTT. Its protein is CASSLVFVEIVTGELFF.

The chain joins TRBV30 to TRBJ1-1, with TRBD1 matching 12 bases. The CDR3 loop spans 13 amino acids. V lost 2 bases, J lost 9 bases, and 4 bases stayed unmatched. Germline-derived CDR1 and CDR2 are GTSNPN and SVGIG (reference sequence). The CDR3 DNA reads as TGTGCCTGGAGTCCGGGACAGGGGGCTCAAGCTTTCTTT. It codes for CAWSPGQGAQAFF.

The CDR3 is CASSISLRGLFEVNEQFF. The CDR3 nucleotides are TGTGCCAGTAGTATCAGTCTCCGAGGGTTGTTCGAGGTCAATGAGCAGTTCTTC. This chain connects TRBV19 to TRBJ2-1; a possible D gene is TRBD2 (5 bases). The germline gives CDR1 LNHDA, CDR2 SQIVND (reference sequence). V lost 3 bases and J lost 6, with 24 bases in between. The CDR3 consists of 18 residues.